This T cell receptor beta chain was documented in a study of blood T cell repertoires in COVID-19. Looking at the study overall: Italy, Spain and the United States were the sources of the convalescent and acute COVID-19 samples. The analysed material was cDNA or gDNA that came from T cells, B-cell-depleted T cells, or PBMCs.

Germline V gives CDR1 KGHSH, CDR2 LQKENI. Deletions cut 6 bases from V and 9 bases from J, with 12 bases between. The CDR3 extends over 13 amino acids. As processed by the authors: Estimation of nucleated cell counts was performed using reference gene primer amplification. Clones were read by immunoSEQ multiplex PCR, and TCRdb kept only the in-frame ones, dropping some. That table is the source of V, J and clone size, and D and trimming were worked out from the DNA. The sample lists 250,000 to 300,000 clones, about 89% seen once, with approximately 12% in the top ten. This sequence was found in a woman aged 60-70 years with acute or convalescent COVID-19. The gene calls are TRBV18 and TRBJ1-6, with D tentatively TRBD1 (6 bases). Specimen: peripheral blood. The CDR3 region is CASSKMGASPLHF. CDR3 nucleotide sequence: TGTGCCAGCTCCAAGATGGGGGCTTCACCCCTCCACTTT.